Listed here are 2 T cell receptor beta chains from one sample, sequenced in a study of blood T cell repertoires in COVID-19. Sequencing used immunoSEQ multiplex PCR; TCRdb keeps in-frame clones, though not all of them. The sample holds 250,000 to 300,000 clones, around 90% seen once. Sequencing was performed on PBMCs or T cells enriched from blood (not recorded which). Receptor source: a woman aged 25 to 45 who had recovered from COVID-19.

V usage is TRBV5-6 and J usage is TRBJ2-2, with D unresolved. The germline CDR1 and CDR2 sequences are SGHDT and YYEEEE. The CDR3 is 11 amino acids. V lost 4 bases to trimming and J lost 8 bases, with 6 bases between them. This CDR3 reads CASSILGELFF. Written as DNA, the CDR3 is TGTGCCAGCAGCATACTAGGGGAGCTGTTTTTT.

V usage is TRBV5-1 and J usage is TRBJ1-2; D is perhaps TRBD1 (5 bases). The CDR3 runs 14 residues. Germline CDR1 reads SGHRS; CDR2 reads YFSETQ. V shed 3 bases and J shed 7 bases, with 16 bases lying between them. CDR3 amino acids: CASSYDTGRGGYTF. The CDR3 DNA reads TGCGCCAGCAGCTACGACACGGGGCGGGGTGGCTACACCTTC. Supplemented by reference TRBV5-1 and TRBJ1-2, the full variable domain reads KAGVTQTPRYLIKTRGQQVTLSCSPISGHRSVSWYQQTPGQGLQFLFEYFSETQRNKGNFPGRFSGRQFSNSRSEMNVSTLELGDSALYLCASSYDTGRGGYTFGSGTRLTVV.